This T cell receptor (beta chain) came from a study of blood T cell repertoires in COVID-19 (dated by TCRdb to 2020 to 2022). Regarding the study in general: Collaborator samples came from the United States, Italy and Spain and covered acute and convalescent phases of COVID-19. Where available, HLA class I and class II types were obtained from metadata supplied by the sample provider rather than from assay-based typing. The repertoires were made available in a free public database intended to serve as a resource for research on the immune response to SARS-CoV-2. The prospective study material was composed of cDNA or gDNA derived from T cells, B-cell-depleted T cells, or PBMCs. Nearly every sample came with metadata listing a de-identified subject ID, COVID-19 status, age in years and sex. Deeply sampled blood TCRbeta repertoires from subjects exposed to, actively infected with, or recovered from COVID-19 were included in the dataset. The samples were drawn from the first 160 participants of the ongoing ImmuneRACE study and from some 1,300 subjects provided by 6 global collaborators. Study-wide findings and limitations: Clinical and demographic metadata were provided uncurated, with the amount varying by source and participant.

Points on this clone: The antigen it recognizes is unknown. No quality values exist for individual bases; no much larger clone is one base distant.

TCRbeta CDR3 regions were amplified from genomic DNA using the immunoSEQ Assay, a bias-controlled multiplex PCR. The authors' pipeline ran thus. The number of nucleated cells in each sample was estimated from the amplification of reference gene primers within the assay. To quantify the absolute abundance of each unique TCRbeta CDR3 rearrangement, sequence reads were collapsed and filtered. For each sample, productive Simpson clonality was calculated by taking the square root of Simpson's diversity index across productive rearrangements. In TCRdb, the immuneACCESS table is reduced to in-frame sequences with V and J assigned. These tables do not hold every clone; where another copy was compared, an unresolved V gene accounts for under half, and the others remain unexplained. The V and J calls and the clone size are those of that table, but D and trimming were determined from the DNA. The sample has 200,000 to 300,000 clones on record, approximately 86% of them singletons. About 2.1% of the sample comes from the top ten.

Whole blood was collected in K2EDTA tubes by collaborating institutions according to the institutions' own protocols. For TCRbeta analysis, collaborators shipped samples in one of three forms: frozen whole blood, isolated PBMCs, or DNA extracted from either of those sample types. The CDR3 holds 13 amino acids from the cysteine to the phenylalanine. The CDR3 DNA has 39 bases and is translated from base 1. The germline V gene encodes CDR1 SNHLY and CDR2 FYNNEI. V is pared back by 2 bases and J by 4 bases, with 9 bases lying between the germline termini. Recombination linked TRBV2 to TRBJ2-7; 5 matching bases give a weak D call of TRBD1. The sequenced sample was peripheral blood. The sequence came from a man aged 25-45 years with active or convalescent COVID-19. This receptor has the CDR3 CASSERQGYEQYF. The DNA sequence is given as TGTGCCAGCAGTGAAAGGCAGGGTTACGAGCAGTACTTC.